This T cell receptor (beta chain) was recovered during a study of cytomegalovirus exposure and HLA in healthy donors. Whole-study findings and limits: Among the most significant clusters, several appeared linked to common viral pathogens in a later analysis. The authors later found TCR association rates varying by HLA locus, with DRB1 most and HLA-C fewest.

Unmatched junction bases numbered 4, after V lost 5 bases and J lost 1 base. The germline V gene encodes CDR1 SEHNR and CDR2 FQNEAQ (reference sequence). The CDR3 length is 15 residues. 60 Vbeta and 13 Jbeta primers were used in PCR. TCRdb's copy holds only in-frame clones and misses some; the assay was immunoSEQ multiplex PCR. The data show around 100,000 clones, around 82% seen once. A word on this clone: Its specificity is unknown.

The sequencing sample was made of PBMCs. The sequence derives from a woman between 18 and 30 years old in good health and CMV-seropositive. The V gene is TRBV7-9, the J gene TRBJ1-1, with 10 positions matching TRBD1. Written as DNA, the CDR3 is TGTGCCAGCAGCGCCGGGACAGGGGCGAACACTGAAGCTTTCTTT. Residues: CASSAGTGANTEAFF.